One T cell receptor beta chain is described in this entry. The antigen remains undetermined. This CDR3 is built from 14 residues. From germline, CDR1 is SEHNR and CDR2 FQNEAQ (reference sequence). The V and J ends lost 7 bases and 5 bases, in that order; junction bases with no gene match: 10. 60 Vbeta and 13 Jbeta primers were used in PCR. Sequenced by immunoSEQ multiplex PCR; TCRdb stores in-frame clones only, minus some. The table lists 100,000 or so clones, approximately 85% of them singletons. This record comes from a study of cytomegalovirus exposure and HLA in healthy donors. Findings and caveats of the study: Among the sequence variants, a highly shared cluster was likely an artifact of sequencing. Most TCR sequences proved rare, with some public TCRs found in many donors.

J is TRBJ2-7 and V is TRBV7-9; 8 nucleotides line up with TRBD1. Specimen: PBMCs. This clonotype was obtained from a man aged 30 to 39 in good health and CMV-seronegative. The CDR3: CASIQAGGPNEQYF. The CDR3, as DNA: TGTGCCAGCATCCAAGCAGGGGGCCCAAACGAGCAGTACTTC.